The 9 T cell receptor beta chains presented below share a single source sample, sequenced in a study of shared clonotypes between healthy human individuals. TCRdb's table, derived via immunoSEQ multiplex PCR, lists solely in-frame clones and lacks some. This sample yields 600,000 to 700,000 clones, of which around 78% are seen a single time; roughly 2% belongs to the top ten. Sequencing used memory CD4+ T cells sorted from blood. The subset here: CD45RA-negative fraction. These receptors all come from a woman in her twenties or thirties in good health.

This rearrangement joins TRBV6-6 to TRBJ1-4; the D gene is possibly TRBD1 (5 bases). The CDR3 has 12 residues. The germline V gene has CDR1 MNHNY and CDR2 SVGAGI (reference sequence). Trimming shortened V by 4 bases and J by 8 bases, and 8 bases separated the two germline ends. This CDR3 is CASSWDGEKLFF. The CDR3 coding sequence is TGTGCCAGCAGTTGGGACGGAGAAAAACTGTTTTTT.

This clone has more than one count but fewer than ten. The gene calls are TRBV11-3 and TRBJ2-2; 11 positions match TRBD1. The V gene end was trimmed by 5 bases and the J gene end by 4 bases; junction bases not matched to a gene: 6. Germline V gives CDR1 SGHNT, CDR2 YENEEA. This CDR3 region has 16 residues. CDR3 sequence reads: CASSPGTGGSTGELFF. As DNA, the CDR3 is TGTGCCAGCAGCCCCGGGACAGGGGGGAGCACCGGGGAGCTGTTTTTT.

The CDR3 sequence is CASSSEREYEQYF. In DNA form, the CDR3 reads TGTGCCAGCAGTTCCGAACGGGAGTACGAGCAGTACTTC. The chain is built from TRBV6-5 and TRBJ2-7, with a weak D call TRBD2 (6 bases). Germline lookup yields CDR1 MNHEY and CDR2 SVGAGI. The length of the CDR3 is 13 residues. V was pared by 4 bases and J by 4 bases, with 11 bases between.

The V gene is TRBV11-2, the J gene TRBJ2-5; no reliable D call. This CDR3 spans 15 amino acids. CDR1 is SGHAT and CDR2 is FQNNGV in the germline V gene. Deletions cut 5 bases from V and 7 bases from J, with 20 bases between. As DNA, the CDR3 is TGTGCCAGCAGCACAATCGTGCGAGAAATGGGGACCCAGTACTTC. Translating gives CASSTIVREMGTQYF.

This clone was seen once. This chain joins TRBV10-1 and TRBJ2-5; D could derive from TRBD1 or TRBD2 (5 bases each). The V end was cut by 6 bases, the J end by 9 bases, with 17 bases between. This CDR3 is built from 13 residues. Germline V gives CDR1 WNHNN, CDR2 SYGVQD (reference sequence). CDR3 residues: CASSPGTQQAQYF. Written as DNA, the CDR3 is TGCGCCAGCAGCCCCGGGACCCAGCAGGCCCAGTACTTC.

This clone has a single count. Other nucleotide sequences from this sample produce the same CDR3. CDR3 residues: CASSVGGTNTEAFF. The CDR3 DNA follows: TGTGCCAGCAGCGTTGGAGGGACTAACACTGAAGCTTTCTTT. This sequence joins TRBV9 and TRBJ1-1, with D perhaps matching TRBD1 (5 bases). The length of the CDR3 is 14 residues. Germline CDR1 and CDR2: SGDLS and YYNGEE. The V and J ends lost 2 bases and 2 bases respectively, with 10 bases between them.

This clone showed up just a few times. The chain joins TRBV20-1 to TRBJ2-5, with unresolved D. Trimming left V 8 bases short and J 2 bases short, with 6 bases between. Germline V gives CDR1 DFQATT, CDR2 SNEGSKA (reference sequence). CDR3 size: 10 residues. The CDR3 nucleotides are TGCAGTAGCTCACAAGAGACCCAGTACTTC. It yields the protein CSSSQETQYF.

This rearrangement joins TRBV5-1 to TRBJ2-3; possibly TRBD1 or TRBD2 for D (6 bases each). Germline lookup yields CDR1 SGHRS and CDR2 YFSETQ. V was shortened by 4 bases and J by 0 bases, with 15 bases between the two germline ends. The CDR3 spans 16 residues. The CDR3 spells CASSPVRGLSTDTQYF. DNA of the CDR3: TGCGCCAGCAGCCCTGTCCGGGGGCTGAGCACAGATACGCAGTATTTT.

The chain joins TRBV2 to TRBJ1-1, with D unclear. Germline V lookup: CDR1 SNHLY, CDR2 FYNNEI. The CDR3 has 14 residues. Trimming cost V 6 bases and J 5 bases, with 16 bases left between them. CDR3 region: CASRRENVGTEAFF. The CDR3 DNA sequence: TGTGCCAGCAGGAGGGAGAATGTAGGAACTGAAGCTTTCTTT.